This is a list of T cell receptor beta chains from one sample in a study of blood T cell repertoires in COVID-19. Sequencing used immunoSEQ multiplex PCR; TCRdb keeps in-frame clones, though not all of them. The sample holds a few hundred thousand clones, roughly 90% seen once. The sample taken for sequencing was PBMCs or T cells enriched from blood (not recorded which). Receptors were obtained from a woman aged 25 to 45 who had recovered from COVID-19. Both conserved end residues are part of each CDR3. The order of the fields is D gene, J gene, V gene, clone size, CDR3 length, CDR3 protein, CDR3 DNA. D genes are given only for firm matches. Some rows have no size entry. The others give once, few or many, or a class for an expanded clone.

. | TRBJ2-1 | TRBV2 | . | 13 | CASTPGTYNEQFF | TGTGCCAGCACCCCGGGGACCTACAATGAGCAGTTCTTC
. | TRBJ1-1 | TRBV12-3/TRBV12-4 | . | 12 | CASSFEQVQAFF | TGTGCCAGCAGTTTTGAACAGGTGCAAGCTTTCTTT
. | TRBJ1-1 | TRBV28 | . | 15 | CASILGGRGNTEAFF | TGTGCCAGCATCCTAGGGGGAAGGGGGAACACTGAAGCTTTCTTT
TRBD1 | TRBJ1-4 | TRBV19 | . | 15 | CASSNRGAPNEKLFF | TGTGCCAGTAGTAACAGGGGTGCGCCTAATGAAAAACTGTTTTTT
. | TRBJ1-4 | TRBV5-1 | . | 15 | CASSLSKGPNEKLFF | TGCGCCAGCAGCTTGTCGAAGGGGCCTAATGAAAAACTGTTTTTT
. | TRBJ1-6 | TRBV6-5 | . | 12 | CASQEYNSPLHF | TGTGCCAGCCAGGAATATAATTCACCCCTCCACTTT
. | TRBJ2-2 | TRBV3-1/TRBV3-2 | . | 13 | CASSQGGAGELFF | TGTGCCAGCAGCCAAGGGGGGGCCGGGGAGCTGTTTTTT
TRBD2 | TRBJ2-1 | TRBV13 | . | 18 | CASSSPPGGTSGLFEQFF | TGTGCCAGCAGCTCTCCCCCCGGGGGGACTAGCGGCCTTTTCGAGCAGTTCTTC
. | TRBJ2-5 | TRBV21-1 | . | 13 | CASSQTRRETQYF | TGTGCCAGCAGCCAAACTAGGAGGGAGACCCAGTACTTC
TRBD1 | TRBJ2-5 | TRBV2 | few | 14 | CASSRMTGEETQYF | TGTGCCAGTTCCCGCATGACAGGGGAAGAGACCCAGTACTTC
TRBD1 | TRBJ1-2 | TRBV2 | . | 11 | CATSDRGGYTF | TGTGCCACCTCGGACAGGGGAGGCTACACCTTC
TRBD1 | TRBJ2-7 | TRBV18 | . | 15 | CASSPPGGRGQEQYF | TGTGCCAGCTCACCACCGGGCGGCAGGGGGCAAGAGCAGTACTTC
. | TRBJ2-1 | TRBV6-4 | . | 15 | CASSRSQGHDNEQFF | TGTGCCAGCAGTAGGAGCCAGGGGCACGACAATGAGCAGTTCTTC
TRBD1 | TRBJ1-1 | TRBV4-1 | . | 15 | CASSRSGTGTTEAFF | TGCGCCAGCAGCCGATCCGGGACAGGGACGACTGAAGCTTTCTTT
TRBD1 | TRBJ2-3 | TRBV12-5 | . | 12 | CASGQGADTQYF | TGTGCTAGTGGGCAGGGGGCAGATACGCAGTATTTT
TRBD1 | TRBJ2-6 | TRBV4-1 | . | 19 | CASSHRPGTGDTGANVLTF | TGCGCCAGCAGCCATCGCCCCGGGACAGGGGATACTGGGGCCAACGTCCTGACTTTC
TRBD2 | TRBJ2-7 | TRBV28 | . | 14 | CASSFRVAGSEQYF | TGTGCCAGCAGTTTCAGGGTAGCGGGGTCCGAGCAGTACTTC
. | TRBJ2-5 | TRBV24-1 | . | 12 | CATSDREETQYF | TGTGCCACCAGTGATCGAGAAGAGACCCAGTACTTC
. | TRBJ1-5 | TRBV7-8 | . | 13 | CASSHVNNQPQHF | TGTGCCAGCAGCCATGTCAACAATCAGCCCCAGCATTTT
TRBD1 | TRBJ2-2 | TRBV19 | . | 15 | CASSLTGGYTGELFF | TGTGCCAGTAGTTTGACAGGGGGGTACACCGGGGAGCTGTTTTTT
TRBD2 | TRBJ2-7 | TRBV19 | . | 16 | CASSIDSSGSIYEQYF | TGTGCCAGTAGTATAGATTCTAGCGGCTCTATCTACGAGCAGTACTTC
. | TRBJ2-1 | TRBV15 | . | 14 | CATSKADSYNEQFF | TGTGCCACCAGCAAAGCGGACTCCTACAATGAGCAGTTCTTC
. | TRBJ1-5 | TRBV5-1 | . | 15 | CASSLGAGGNQPQHF | TGCGCCAGCAGCTTGGGGGCGGGGGGCAACCAGCCCCAGCATTTT
. | TRBJ2-7 | TRBV3-1/TRBV3-2 | . | 16 | CASSLAQLASPYEQYF | TGTGCCAGCAGCCTGGCCCAGCTAGCGTCCCCCTACGAGCAGTACTTC
. | TRBJ1-2 | TRBV2 | . | 12 | CASSSTQGYYTF | TGTGCCAGCAGTTCTACACAGGGTTACTACACCTTC
TRBD2 | TRBJ2-5 | TRBV11-3 | . | 15 | CASSAGTRMEETQYF | TGTGCCAGCAGCGCCGGGACTAGAATGGAAGAGACCCAGTACTTC
. | TRBJ2-7 | TRBV27 | . | 15 | CATARRGQSSYEQYF | TGTGCCACCGCCAGAAGGGGCCAGAGCTCCTACGAGCAGTACTTC
. | TRBJ2-7 | TRBV3-1/TRBV3-2 | . | 15 | CASSQVNERPDEQYF | TGTGCCAGCAGCCAAGTTAACGAGAGGCCAGACGAGCAGTACTTC
. | TRBJ1-2 | TRBV7-3 | . | 13 | CASSLRGGYGYTF | TGTGCCAGCAGCTTAAGGGGGGGCTATGGCTACACCTTC
TRBD1 | TRBJ1-2 | TRBV2 | . | 14 | CASREGQAFGGYTF | TGTGCCAGCAGAGAGGGACAGGCCTTTGGGGGCTACACCTTC
. | TRBJ1-4 | TRBV5-4 | . | 15 | CASSLGGGGNEKLFF | TGTGCCAGCAGCTTGGGCGGTGGGGGGAATGAAAAACTGTTTTTT